The 2 T cell receptor beta chains in this list originate from one sample, sequenced in a study of T cell responses to AZD1222 COVID-19 vaccine. Only in-frame clones appear in the TCRdb table, and some are missing; sequencing was by immunoSEQ multiplex PCR. The table records under 150,000 clones, about 90% of them present only once. Sequencing used peripheral blood, obtained on day 0 of AZD1222 vaccination. The receptor source for this set is an adult in good health.

The genes are TRBV19 and TRBJ1-2; D ambiguous. CDR3 size: 13 residues. Germline CDR1 reads LNHDA; CDR2 reads SQIVND (reference sequence). V was clipped by 10 bases and J by 4 bases, with 16 bases between them. The CDR3 loop is CATEGGQLYGYTF. The CDR3 DNA sequence: TGTGCCACCGAAGGAGGGCAGCTCTATGGCTACACCTTC.

The chain employs TRBV7-8 and TRBJ2-7; D is possibly TRBD2 (6 bases). The CDR3 consists of 15 residues. Per germline, CDR1 SGHVS and CDR2 FQNEAQ. V dropped 3 bases and J dropped 5 bases, with 17 bases sitting between them. CDR3 sequence (DNA): TGTGCCAGCAGCTTGGCTTCCTGGGGGGACCACGAGCAGTACTTC. Translated, it gives CASSLASWGDHEQYF.